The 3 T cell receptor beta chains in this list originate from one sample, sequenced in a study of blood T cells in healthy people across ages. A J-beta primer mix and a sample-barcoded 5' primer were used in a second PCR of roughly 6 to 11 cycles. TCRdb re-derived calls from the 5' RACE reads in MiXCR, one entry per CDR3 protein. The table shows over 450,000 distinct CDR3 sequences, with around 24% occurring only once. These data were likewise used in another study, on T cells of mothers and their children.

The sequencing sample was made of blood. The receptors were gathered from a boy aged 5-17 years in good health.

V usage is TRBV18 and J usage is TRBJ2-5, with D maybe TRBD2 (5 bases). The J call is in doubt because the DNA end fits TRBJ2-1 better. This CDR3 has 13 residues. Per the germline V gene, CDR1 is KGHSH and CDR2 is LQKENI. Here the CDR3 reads CASSPLRTNEQFF. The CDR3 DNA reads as TGTGCCAGCTCACCCCTCAGGACTAATGAGCAGTTCTTC.

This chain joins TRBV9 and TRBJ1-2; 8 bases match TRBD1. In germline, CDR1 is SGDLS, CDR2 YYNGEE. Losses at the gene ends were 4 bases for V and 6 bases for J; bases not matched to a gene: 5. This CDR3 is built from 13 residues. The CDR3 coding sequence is TGTGCCAGCAGCCAGGGACAGGCACATGGCTACACCTTC. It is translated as CASSQGQAHGYTF.

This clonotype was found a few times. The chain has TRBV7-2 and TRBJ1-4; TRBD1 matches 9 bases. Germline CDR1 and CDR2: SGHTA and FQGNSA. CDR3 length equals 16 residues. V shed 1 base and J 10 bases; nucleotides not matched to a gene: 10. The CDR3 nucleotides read TGTGCCAGCAGCTTAGGAGTGGGACAGGGAGGCGGAAAACTGTTTTTT. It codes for CASSLGVGQGGGKLFF.